The next 18 T cell receptor beta chains were all read from a single sample in a study of breast tumors, draining lymph nodes, adjacent tissues. TCRdb redid the calling of the multiplex PCR reads with MiXCR, one entry per CDR3 protein. This sample has 200,000 to 250,000 distinct CDR3 sequences; roughly 32% occur once, and the top ten carry 1.4%. Axillary draining lymph nodes of breast cancer patients supplied the node samples. The sample taken for sequencing was axillary lymph node tissue. All receptors come from a female donor with breast cancer. Some clones in this sample may be carry-over from other donors' samples.

Note on this clonotype: This may come from a read error, since a much larger clone is one base off. CDR3 in amino acids: CASSFIAGAASLHF. The CDR3, as DNA: TGTGCCAGCAGTTTCATTGCGGGAGCGGCATCCCTCCACTTT. V is TRBV27 and J is TRBJ1-6; D is undetermined. V was clipped by 3 bases and J by 14 bases, with 17 bases between them. Germline loops: CDR1 MNHEY, CDR2 SMNVEV (reference sequence). This CDR3 has 14 amino acids.

Ten or more counts support this clonotype. The CDR3 is CASSLGHLNTGELFF. The DNA for the CDR3 is TGTGCCAGCAGTTTAGGGCACCTGAACACCGGGGAGCTGTTTTTT. This chain connects TRBV12-3 or TRBV12-4 to TRBJ2-2; D remains ambiguous. The CDR3 sequence is 15 residues long. V was pared by 1 base and J by 1 base, with 7 bases between.

This clonotype was seen just once. The chain has TRBV20-1 and TRBJ1-2; TRBD1 agrees at 9 bases. The CDR3 consists of 12 residues. After removal of 7 bases from V and 6 bases from J, the junction contained 6 bases not matched to a gene. The germline gives CDR1 DFQATT, CDR2 SNEGSKA (reference sequence). The CDR3 DNA reads TGCAGTGTCCCGGGACAGGGTGATGGCTACACCTTC. This sequence encodes CSVPGQGDGYTF.

This clonotype was counted many times. The chain carries TRBV24-1 and TRBJ2-1; tentatively, D is TRBD2 (5 bases). This CDR3 is 14 amino acids long. V was pared by 3 bases and J by 6 bases, with 11 bases between. CDR1 and CDR2 (germline): KGHDR, SFDVKD. In nucleotides, the CDR3 is TGTGCCACCAGTGATGGACCAGCGGCCAATGAGCAGTTCTTC. Protein product: CATSDGPAANEQFF.

In regard to this clonotype: A much larger clone differs by one base, so this may be a read error. The chain recombines TRBV11-2 with TRBJ2-4; a weak D match, TRBD2 (5 bases). V was shortened by 6 bases and J by 8 bases, with 8 bases between the two germline ends. The CDR3 totals 11 residues. Germline V gives CDR1 SGHAT, CDR2 FQNNGV. The CDR3 region has the DNA TGTGCCAGCAGTTCCGGGGACATTCAGTACTTC. Its translation: CASSSGDIQYF.

A remark on this clonotype: This may come from a read error, since a much larger clone is one base off. The chain has TRBV9 and TRBJ2-1, with D possibly being TRBD2 (6 bases). Germline-derived CDR1 and CDR2 are SGDLS and YYNGEE. There are 14 residues in the CDR3. In DNA, the CDR3 is TGTGCCAGCAGCGTAGATGCGGGGCTTGGAGGGCAGTCCTTC. Translated, it gives CASSVDAGLGGQSF.

There are many counts of this clonotype. This chain links TRBV6-5 with TRBJ2-2, with 7 bases identical to TRBD2. CDR3 length: 16 residues. Losses at the gene ends were 6 bases for V and 2 bases for J; bases not matched to a gene: 9. CDR1 and CDR2 (germline): MNHEY, SVGAGI. In nucleotides, the CDR3 is TGTGCCAGCAGGTTGTTCGGGACTACAAACACCGGGGAGCTGTTTTTT. Translation gives CASRLFGTTNTGELFF.

Many counts were recorded for this clonotype. CDR3: CASSQRPGHGTGELFF. The CDR3, as DNA: TGTGCCAGCAGCCAACGCCCCGGGCATGGCACCGGGGAGCTGTTTTTT. The V and J genes are TRBV3-1 and TRBJ2-2; D unclear. Trimming removed 2 bases from V and 4 bases from J, with 14 bases in between. This CDR3 spans 16 amino acids. Germline CDR1 is LGHDT and CDR2 is YNNKEL (reference sequence).

This clonotype was counted many times. The rearrangement uses TRBV6-1 and TRBJ2-1; D tentatively reads TRBD1 or TRBD2 (6 bases each). Trimming stripped 6 bases from V and 4 bases from J, with 16 bases between. Germline lookup yields CDR1 MNHNS and CDR2 SASEGT. The length of the CDR3 is 15 residues. The CDR3 DNA reads TGTGCCAGCAGGAGTCGGGGGCGTACTTACAATGAGCAGTTCTTC. Translated, it gives CASRSRGRTYNEQFF.

The table lists this clonotype with many counts. The rearrangement joins TRBV5-8 to TRBJ1-5; weak D call: TRBD1 (6 bases). This CDR3 has 16 amino acids. Trimming removed 4 bases from V and 2 bases from J, with 16 bases in between. From germline, CDR1 is SGHTS and CDR2 YDEGEE. CDR3 bases: TGTGCCAGCAGCACGCATCCTCCAGGGGGCAATCAGCCCCAGCATTTT. It specifies CASSTHPPGGNQPQHF.

The rearrangement uses TRBV30 and TRBJ1-1, with unresolved D. Trimming removed 3 bases from V and 0 bases from J, with 8 bases in between. Germline CDR1 and CDR2: GTSNPN and SVGIG (reference sequence). The CDR3 spans 13 residues. Here the CDR3 reads CAWSRRLNTEAFF. CDR3 sequence (DNA): TGTGCCTGGAGCCGTCGTTTGAACACTGAAGCTTTCTTT. The variable domain in full, with the rest retrieved from reference TRBV30 and TRBJ1-1, is SQTIHQWPATLVQPVGSPLSLECTVEGTSNPNLYWYRQAAGRGLQLLFYSVGIGQISSEVPQNLSASRPQDRQFILSSKKLLLSDSGFYLCAWSRRLNTEAFFGQGTRLTVV.

The V call is TRBV15, the J call TRBJ2-5; TRBD2 might be the D (6 bases). Germline-derived CDR1 and CDR2 are LNHNV and YYDKDF (reference sequence). This CDR3 is 16 amino acids long. V dropped 2 bases and J dropped 4 bases, with 17 bases sitting between them. CDR3 residues: CATSRPERGLAETQYF. DNA of the CDR3: TGTGCCACCAGCAGACCAGAAAGGGGACTCGCAGAGACCCAGTACTTC.

This clonotype was recorded many times. The chain is built from TRBV20-1 and TRBJ2-3; no firm D call. Germline loops: CDR1 DFQATT, CDR2 SNEGSKA (reference sequence). Trimming took off 7 bases at V and 0 bases at J, with 8 bases between the two ends. The CDR3 consists of 12 residues. CDR3 protein: CSGTRSTDTQYF. CDR3 bases: TGCAGTGGTACCCGTAGCACAGATACGCAGTATTTT.

At least ten counts were recorded for this clonotype. The chain recombines TRBV19 with TRBJ2-5; D is ambiguous. Germline V gene data show CDR1 as LNHDA and CDR2 as SQIVND (reference sequence). Trimming took 4 bases from V and 5 from J, leaving 11 bases between them. This CDR3 contains 13 residues. The CDR3 DNA sequence: TGTGCCAGTAGTACCCCCGGTCGGGAGACCCAGTACTTC. Its protein product is CASSTPGRETQYF.

There are a few counts of this clonotype. This may stem from a read error, because a much larger clone lies one nucleotide away. Because the CDR3 is missing its conserved closing phenylalanine or tryptophan, this is likely a read error. The rearrangement links TRBV7-9 to TRBJ1-1, with a tentative D call TRBD1 (6 bases). V gave up 0 bases and J gave up 4 bases, with 9 bases separating them. Germline V gene data show CDR1 as SEHNR and CDR2 as FQNEAQ (reference sequence). CDR3 length: 14 residues. This CDR3 is CASSLAGRGTEAFL. The CDR3 DNA follows: TGTGCCAGCAGCTTAGCGGGCAGGGGCACTGAAGCTTTCCTT.

The chain has TRBV11-3 and TRBJ2-7, with D possibly called TRBD1 or TRBD2 (5 bases each). This CDR3 has 15 amino acids. Germline V gene sequence: CDR1 SGHNT, CDR2 YENEEA. Trimming shortened V by 0 bases and J by 6 bases, and 15 bases separated the two germline ends. The CDR3 loop reads CASSLDPGPGREQYF. The CDR3 region has the DNA TGTGCCAGCAGCTTAGATCCGGGACCGGGGCGCGAGCAGTACTTC.

This clonotype was observed a few times. A much bigger clone sits one base away, suggesting this may be a read error. The gene calls are TRBV20-1 and TRBJ1-5; a possible D gene is TRBD1 (6 bases). Germline CDR1 is DFQATT and CDR2 is SNEGSKA (reference sequence). This CDR3 spans 15 amino acids. Trimming took off 5 bases at V and 6 bases at J, with 20 bases between the two ends. CDR3 in DNA: TGCAGTGCTCCCAGTCCTACAGGGACAACTCAGCCCCAGCATTTT. Its protein product is CSAPSPTGTTQPQHF.

This clonotype showed up many times. The V gene is TRBV29-1, the J gene TRBJ2-2, with 9 bases fitting TRBD2. The V and J ends lost 4 bases and 4 bases, in that order; junction bases with no gene match: 4. The CDR3 is 14 amino acids. Germline lookup yields CDR1 SQVTM and CDR2 ANQGSEA. The DNA of the CDR3 is TGCAGCGTTGGGTCTAGCGGGACCACCGGGGAGCTGTTTTTT. Encoded protein: CSVGSSGTTGELFF.